A single sample gave rise to the 18 T cell receptor beta chains below, sequenced in a study of T cells in tuberculosis. TCRdb's table, derived via immunoSEQ multiplex PCR, lists solely in-frame clones and lacks some. Among some 40,000 clones listed, 95% were seen once. Sequences were obtained from PBMCs. These receptor sequences come from a donor aged 10-29 years with latent tuberculosis or without tuberculosis infection.

The CDR3 region has the DNA TGTGCCAGCAGCTTGGAGGTCAGGGGATCACCCCTCCACTTT. This sequence encodes CASSLEVRGSPLHF. The rearrangement joins TRBV5-4 to TRBJ1-6; perhaps TRBD1 as D (6 bases). CDR3 length equals 14 residues. With 0 bases removed from V and 10 bases from J, the gap between germline ends came to 11 bases. Germline values: CDR1 SGHNT, CDR2 YYREEE (reference sequence). Complete variable domain (other parts from reference TRBV5-4 and TRBJ1-6): ETGVTQSPTHLIKTRGQQVTLRCSSQSGHNTVSWYQQALGQGPQFIFQYYREEENGRGNFPPRFSGLQFPNYSSELNVNALELDDSALYLCASSLEVRGSPLHFGNGTRLTVT.

The V gene is TRBV30, the J gene TRBJ2-7; tentative D call: TRBD2 (5 bases). The CDR3 sequence is 14 residues long. From germline, CDR1 is GTSNPN and CDR2 SVGIG (reference sequence). Between the trimmed V and J ends, which lost 2 bases and 4 bases, there was a span of 15 bases. The CDR3 loop reads CAWSRTLGDYEQYF. Written as DNA, the CDR3 is TGTGCCTGGAGTCGTACTCTCGGGGATTACGAGCAGTACTTC.

The chain is built from TRBV7-9 and TRBJ2-5; 9 bases line up with TRBD1. The CDR3 loop spans 16 amino acids. The V segment lost 4 bases and the J segment 5 bases; nucleotides outside the gene matches: 11. Germline CDR1 reads SEHNR; CDR2 reads FQNEAQ (reference sequence). CDR3 nucleotide sequence: TGTGCCAGCAGCTCCCGGGGACAGGGCAGGGGCGAGACCCAGTACTTC. It translates to CASSSRGQGRGETQYF.

V gene TRBV7-9 combines with J gene TRBJ2-7; 7 positions match TRBD1. Trimming removed 0 bases from V and 7 bases from J; junction bases left unmatched: 3. CDR3 length: 13 residues. Germline V gene lookup returns CDR1 SEHNR and CDR2 FQNEAQ (reference sequence). CDR3 sequence (DNA): TGTGCCAGCAGCTTAGCCAGGACAGGTGAGCAGTACTTC. Translating it yields CASSLARTGEQYF.

The chain links TRBV28 to TRBJ2-5; a possible D gene is TRBD2 (7 bases). Trimming took off 3 bases at V and 5 bases at J, with 16 bases between the two ends. The CDR3 consists of 15 residues. Germline V gives CDR1 MDHEN, CDR2 SYDVKM. CDR3 sequence (DNA): TGTGCCAGCAGTTTGGGCGGGGGACACGTGGAGACCCAGTACTTC. Protein: CASSLGGGHVETQYF.

The chain links TRBV2 to TRBJ2-5; D unclear. Trimming removed 4 bases at V and 7 bases at J, with 13 bases between. Germline V gene sequence: CDR1 SNHLY, CDR2 FYNNEI. The length of the CDR3 is 13 residues. The CDR3 spells CASSVRPAGTQYF. The DNA of the CDR3 is TGTGCCAGCAGTGTCCGGCCCGCAGGGACCCAGTACTTC.

J is TRBJ1-3 and V is TRBV28, with D possibly matching TRBD1 (6 bases). The CDR3 runs to 14 residues. Germline lookup yields CDR1 MDHEN and CDR2 SYDVKM. The V end lost 9 bases, the J end lost 2 bases, and 14 bases lay between the germline ends. CDR3 in DNA: TGTGCCAGTCGCGTAGGGACAACTGGAAACACCATATATTTT. Encoded protein: CASRVGTTGNTIYF.

V gene TRBV5-1 combines with J gene TRBJ2-7; perhaps TRBD2 as D (6 bases). V shed 4 bases and J shed 1 base, with 18 bases lying between them. Germline-derived CDR1 and CDR2 are SGHRS and YFSETQ. CDR3 length: 16 residues. CDR3 sequence (DNA): TGCGCCAGCAGCCCGGGCGGGGTTGGAAGGTCCTACGAGCAGTACTTC. This gives the protein CASSPGGVGRSYEQYF.

The table lists this clone with a few counts. CDR3 sequence reads: CASSSGGYGYTF. Written as DNA, the CDR3 is TGTGCCAGCAGTTCCGGGGGGTATGGCTACACCTTC. The rearrangement uses TRBV28 and TRBJ1-2, with D possibly matching TRBD1 (5 bases). Per germline, CDR1 MDHEN and CDR2 SYDVKM. This CDR3 has 12 amino acids. The germline V and J ends were trimmed by 4 bases and 5 bases, with 8 bases remaining between them.

The chain links TRBV5-5 to TRBJ1-1, with D possibly being TRBD1 (6 bases). Germline V lookup: CDR1 SGHKS, CDR2 YYEKEE (reference sequence). V shed 1 base and J shed 1 base, with 17 bases lying between them. This CDR3 region has 17 residues. In DNA, the CDR3 is TGTGCCAGCAGCTTGACCGGGACACTTCTGGGGAACACTGAAGCTTTCTTT. Translation: CASSLTGTLLGNTEAFF.

This chain uses TRBV9 with TRBJ2-5; 9 bases are a match to TRBD2. Germline V gives CDR1 SGDLS, CDR2 YYNGEE. With 0 bases clipped from V and 2 bases from J, the junction kept 5 bases outside the gene matches. The CDR3 totals 16 residues. The CDR3 nucleotides read TGTGCCAGCAGCGTAGCTATTAGCGGGGGTCAAGAGACCCAGTACTTC. Translation gives CASSVAISGGQETQYF.

The genes are TRBV5-1 and TRBJ1-1; 8 nucleotides match TRBD1. Trimming cost V 0 bases and J 7 bases; bases outside gene matches: 5. The CDR3 contains 14 residues. The germline CDR1 and CDR2 sequences are SGHRS and YFSETQ. The CDR3 DNA follows: TGCGCCAGCAGCTTGGAGGGACAGGCCTTTGAAGCTTTCTTT. This codes for CASSLEGQAFEAFF.

This chain links TRBV6-6 with TRBJ1-1; tentatively, D is TRBD1 (6 bases). The CDR3 loop spans 16 amino acids. The V end lost 2 bases, the J end lost 1 base, and 14 bases lay between the germline ends. Germline CDR1 and CDR2: MNHNY and SVGAGI (reference sequence). The CDR3 region is CASSYGPGHRNTEAFF. Written as DNA, the CDR3 is TGTGCCAGCAGTTACGGCCCGGGACATAGGAACACTGAAGCTTTCTTT.

The chain combines TRBV2 with TRBJ2-1; 8 bases are shared with TRBD1. The junction had 2 bases not matched to a gene; V was cut back by 5 bases and J by 8 bases. The CDR3 contains 12 residues. Germline V gene data show CDR1 as SNHLY and CDR2 as FYNNEI. The CDR3, as DNA: TGTGCCAGCAGTCAGGGGGCCTATGAGCAGTTCTTC. It yields the protein CASSQGAYEQFF.

V is TRBV5-6 and J is TRBJ2-1; a weak D match, TRBD1 (6 bases). The V gene lost 1 base and the J gene lost 4 bases, with 15 bases spanning the gap. The CDR3 loop spans 16 amino acids. Germline lookup yields CDR1 SGHDT and CDR2 YYEEEE. The DNA of the CDR3 is TGTGCCAGCAGCTTGTTGAGGGGGTTAAGGTACAATGAGCAGTTCTTC. Its translation: CASSLLRGLRYNEQFF. Full variable domain (outside the CDR3, taken from reference TRBV5-6 and TRBJ2-1): DAGVTQSPTHLIKTRGQQVTLRCSPKSGHDTVSWYQQALGQGPQFIFQYYEEEERQRGNFPDRFSGHQFPNYSSELNVNALLLGDSALYLCASSLLRGLRYNEQFFGPGTRLTVL.

CDR3 nucleotides: TGCAGCGCCCCGGACAGGATACACAATGAGCAGTTCTTC. This sequence encodes CSAPDRIHNEQFF. V is TRBV29-1 and J is TRBJ2-1; 7 positions match TRBD1. The CDR3 loop spans 13 amino acids. The junction had 8 bases not matched to a gene; V was cut back by 7 bases and J by 5 bases. The V gene's germline CDR1 is SQVTM and CDR2 ANQGSEA.

The genes are TRBV5-1 and TRBJ1-2; D may be TRBD1 (6 bases). The CDR3 length is 19 residues. Germline V gives CDR1 SGHRS, CDR2 YFSETQ. V dropped 1 base and J dropped 1 base, with 23 bases sitting between them. CDR3 nucleotides: TGCGCCAGCAGCTTGTCTTTTGGAGTGTCCAGGGGATATAACTATGGCTACACCTTC. As protein: CASSLSFGVSRGYNYGYTF.

The chain employs TRBV6-5 and TRBJ2-7; D unresolved. The V gene lost 2 bases and the J gene lost 3 bases, with 8 bases spanning the gap. Germline V gives CDR1 MNHEY, CDR2 SVGAGI. The CDR3 covers 13 residues. CDR3 loop: CASSYGPNYEQYF. The DNA of the CDR3 is TGTGCCAGCAGTTACGGGCCCAACTACGAGCAGTACTTC.